The sequence of this T cell receptor (beta chain) was determined in a study of control samples from healthy donors and cancer patients. Assay used: immunoSEQ multiplex PCR; TCRdb lists only in-frame clones, some missing. The sample contains approximately 120,000 clones, less than 95% of which appear only once. Trimming removed 3 bases from V and 9 bases from J, with 24 bases in between. This CDR3 contains 18 residues. The germline V gene has CDR1 KGHSH and CDR2 LQKENI. This chain links TRBV18 with TRBJ1-6; possibly TRBD1 for D (6 bases). Sequencing was performed on blood. The TCR sequence derives from a human donor in good health. The donor label of this sample is uncertain. This CDR3 reads CASSPPSTGGGRGSPLHF. CDR3 nucleotide sequence: TGTGCCAGCTCACCGCCCTCGACAGGAGGAGGGAGGGGTTCACCCCTCCACTTT.